Shown below are 22 T cell receptor beta chains from a single sample sequenced in a study of response to subunit inactivated influenza vaccine. TCRdb fed the RT-PCR reads into MiXCR, producing one record per CDR3 protein. The sample has fewer than 650,000 distinct CDR3 sequences; about an eighth are singletons. Specimen: PBMCs from blood, collected roughly 46 days after vaccination. The source of these receptors is a man aged 50-60 years who received an inactivated influenza vaccine.

This clonotype showed up many times. The V and J genes are TRBV20-1 and TRBJ2-1, with D tentatively TRBD1 (6 bases). The germline V gene has CDR1 DFQATT and CDR2 SNEGSKA (reference sequence). This CDR3 contains 16 residues. V was trimmed by 0 bases and J by 10 bases, leaving 22 bases between them. The CDR3 bases are TGCAGTGCTAGAGATCAGGGCAGGGGCTTCTTCAGGGAGCAGTTCTTC. This translates into CSARDQGRGFFREQFF.

This clonotype was counted ten times or more. The chain links TRBV5-1 to TRBJ2-2; D unclear. Germline CDR1 SGHRS, CDR2 YFSETQ. V was clipped by 4 bases and J by 0 bases, with 10 bases between them. This CDR3 has 15 amino acids. CDR3: CASSPSTTNTGELFF. The CDR3 coding sequence is TGCGCCAGCAGCCCAAGTACAACGAACACCGGGGAGCTGTTTTTT.

In its sample, this clonotype was seen a few times. The V call is TRBV27, the J call TRBJ2-2; 8 nucleotides align to TRBD1. With 6 bases clipped from V and 6 bases from J, the junction kept 9 bases outside the gene matches. The CDR3 is 15 residues long. Germline assignment: CDR1 MNHEY and CDR2 SMNVEV (reference sequence). The CDR3 is CASRARQGNPGELFF. The CDR3 DNA sequence: TGTGCCAGCAGGGCGCGACAGGGGAATCCCGGGGAGCTGTTTTTT.

As to this clonotype: One base away lies a much larger clone, so this may be a sequencing read error. The rearrangement joins TRBV24-1 to TRBJ1-5, with D possibly being TRBD1 (5 bases). In germline, CDR1 is KGHDR, CDR2 SFDVKD. The CDR3 loop spans 15 amino acids. The CDR3: CAISGAGTDNQPQHF. As DNA, the CDR3 is TGTGCCATCAGTGGTGCCGGGACGGATAATCAGCCCCAGCATTTT.

The chain has TRBV14 and TRBJ2-1; 9 nucleotides agree with TRBD1. CDR1 SGHDN and CDR2 FVKESK come from the germline V gene. The CDR3 loop spans 15 amino acids. V dropped 5 bases and J dropped 5; count of bases not matched to a gene: 7. For the CDR3, the DNA is TGTGCCAGCAGCTGGATTCGGGACAGGGACAATGAGCAGTTCTTC. This encodes CASSWIRDRDNEQFF. The variable domain in full, with the rest retrieved from reference TRBV14 and TRBJ2-1, is EAGVTQFPSHSVIEKGQTVTLRCDPISGHDNLYWYRRVMGKEIKFLLHFVKESKQDESGMPNNRFLAERTGGTYSTLKVQPAELEDSGVYFCASSWIRDRDNEQFFGPGTRLTVL.

This clonotype turned up a few times. This sequence joins TRBV6-1 and TRBJ1-4; D remains ambiguous. V shed 5 bases and J shed 10 bases, with 14 bases lying between them. CDR1 and CDR2 (germline): MNHNS, SASEGT. CDR3 length: 13 residues. The CDR3 loop is CASSPSGRLKLFF. Written as DNA, the CDR3 is TGTGCCAGCAGTCCGTCCGGCCGCCTAAAACTGTTTTTT.

This clonotype was observed a few times. The V call is TRBV7-2, the J call TRBJ2-1, with D unresolved. The germline gives CDR1 SGHTA, CDR2 FQGNSA. The CDR3 totals 16 residues. The ends were cut back, 0 bases at V and 6 bases at J, with 15 bases in the middle. The CDR3 DNA is TGTGCCAGCAGCTTAGCCTGGGTTTCGGTTGGCAATGAGCAGTTCTTC. Residues: CASSLAWVSVGNEQFF.

This clonotype showed up many times. The V and J genes are TRBV12-3 or TRBV12-4 and TRBJ1-2, with a weak D call TRBD1 (5 bases). The V end was cut by 5 bases, the J end by 5 bases, with 12 bases between. The length of the CDR3 is 13 residues. CDR3: CASSLGTDYGYTF. As DNA, the CDR3 is TGTGCCAGCAGTCTCGGGACGGATTATGGCTACACCTTC.

The sample holds many counts of this clonotype. V and J are TRBV10-3 and TRBJ1-1; D is unresolved. CDR1 ENHRY and CDR2 SYGVKD come from the germline V gene. Trimming shortened V by 2 bases and J by 1 base, and 8 bases separated the two germline ends. This CDR3 spans 14 amino acids. CDR3 sequence (DNA): TGTGCCATCAGTGAGAGGGTAGGGAACACTGAAGCTTTCTTT. This translates into CAISERVGNTEAFF.

This clonotype was found a few times. The rearrangement joins TRBV15 to TRBJ2-5; 7 bases line up with TRBD2. Unmatched junction bases numbered 8, after V lost 5 bases and J lost 2 bases. Germline V gene data show CDR1 as LNHNV and CDR2 as YYDKDF (reference sequence). The CDR3 runs to 15 residues. In DNA, the CDR3 is TGTGCCACCAGCGACCCCCAGCGGGGTCAAGAGACCCAGTACTTC. It encodes CATSDPQRGQETQYF. Full variable domain (outside the CDR3, taken from reference TRBV15 and TRBJ2-5): DAMVIQNPRYQVTQFGKPVTLSCSQTLNHNVMYWYQQKSSQAPKLLFHYYDKDFNNEADTPDNFQSRRPNTSFCFLDIRSPGLGDTAMYLCATSDPQRGQETQYFGPGTRLLVL.

V usage is TRBV20-1 and J usage is TRBJ2-7; D is unclear. Germline V lookup: CDR1 DFQATT, CDR2 SNEGSKA (reference sequence). There are 14 residues in the CDR3. V dropped 3 bases and J dropped 0 bases, with 12 bases sitting between them. Here the CDR3 reads CSARSRPSSYEQYF. In nucleotides, the CDR3 is TGCAGTGCTAGGTCCAGACCGAGCTCCTACGAGCAGTACTTC.

A few counts support this clonotype. The chain couples TRBV12-3 or TRBV12-4 to TRBJ2-7, with D tentatively TRBD1 (5 bases). V was cut by 6 bases and J by 3 bases, with 15 bases left in between. The CDR3 totals 14 residues. The CDR3 loop is CASSPRRTIYEQYF. CDR3 bases: TGTGCCAGCAGCCCCCGACGGACAATCTACGAGCAGTACTTC.

There are a few counts of this clonotype. The rearrangement joins TRBV7-9 to TRBJ2-7; D ambiguous. The CDR3 extends over 14 amino acids. Trimming cost V 5 bases and J 0 bases, with 11 bases left between them. The germline V gene encodes CDR1 SEHNR and CDR2 FQNEAQ (reference sequence). The CDR3 DNA reads as TGTGCCAGCAGCGTCGACGAAGTCTCCTACGAGCAGTACTTC. Protein sequence: CASSVDEVSYEQYF.

This clonotype was found a few times. The gene calls are TRBV5-5 and TRBJ1-5, with 11 positions matching TRBD1. The CDR3 is made up of 15 amino acids. Losses at the gene ends were 3 bases for V and 5 bases for J; bases not matched to a gene: 4. Germline CDR1 and CDR2: SGHKS and YYEKEE (reference sequence). CDR3 DNA: TGTGCCAGCAGCTCGGACAGGGGGCTGGATCAGCCCCAGCATTTT. As protein: CASSSDRGLDQPQHF.

The chain carries TRBV4-3 and TRBJ2-1, with D perhaps matching TRBD1 or TRBD2 (6 bases each). Germline V gene lookup returns CDR1 LGHNA and CDR2 YSLEER. The CDR3 is 17 amino acids. Trimming removed 4 bases at V and 8 bases at J, with 24 bases between. CDR3 nucleotides: TGCGCCAGCAGCCCCGCCAAATTGGGGGGCTGGCACGATGAGCAGTTCTTC. Amino acid sequence: CASSPAKLGGWHDEQFF.

The CDR3 reads CSASPQGDYGYTF. The CDR3 bases are TGCAGTGCTAGTCCCCAGGGGGACTATGGCTACACCTTC. The chain links TRBV20-1 to TRBJ1-2; 7 bases align to TRBD1. The V segment lost 3 bases and the J segment 3 bases; nucleotides outside the gene matches: 4. The CDR3 consists of 13 residues. The germline V gene has CDR1 DFQATT and CDR2 SNEGSKA (reference sequence).

The chain has TRBV15 and TRBJ2-6; D might be TRBD1 (5 bases). V lost 2 bases to trimming and J lost 4 bases, with 9 bases between them. Per the germline V gene, CDR1 is LNHNV and CDR2 is YYDKDF (reference sequence). The CDR3 loop spans 15 amino acids. As DNA, the CDR3 is TGTGCCACCAGCAGATCAGGGTCAGGGGCCAACGTCCTGACTTTC. Its protein product is CATSRSGSGANVLTF.

The V call is TRBV2, the J call TRBJ2-3; TRBD1 agrees at 9 bases. The CDR3 consists of 14 residues. Germline V gene lookup returns CDR1 SNHLY and CDR2 FYNNEI. Germline trimming cut 7 bases from V and 6 bases from J; bases unmatched to any gene: 8. The CDR3 DNA follows: TGTGCCAGCATCGACGGACAGGGGACTGATACGCAGTATTTT. Amino acid sequence: CASIDGQGTDTQYF. The whole variable domain, remainder taken from reference TRBV2 and TRBJ2-3, is EPEVTQTPSHQVTQMGQEVILRCVPISNHLYFYWYRQILGQKVEFLVSFYNNEISEKSEIFDDQFSVERPDGSNFTLKIRSTKLEDSAMYFCASIDGQGTDTQYFGPGTRLTVL.

V gene TRBV6-1 combines with J gene TRBJ2-5, with 13 bases that match TRBD2. This CDR3 has 15 amino acids. The germline V gene encodes CDR1 MNHNS and CDR2 SASEGT. Germline trimming cut 6 bases from V and 5 bases from J; bases unmatched to any gene: 6. The CDR3 spells CASSTSGGEEETQYF. The CDR3 bases are TGTGCCAGCAGCACTAGCGGGGGGGAAGAGGAGACCCAGTACTTC.

This clonotype was seen many times. The chain uses TRBV7-8 and TRBJ2-1, with unresolved D. There are 11 residues in the CDR3. Trimming removed 5 bases from V and 8 bases from J, with 7 bases in between. Germline V gene data show CDR1 as SGHVS and CDR2 as FQNEAQ. The CDR3 DNA follows: TGTGCCAGCAGCCAAGCCTATGAGCAGTTCTTC. Amino acid sequence: CASSQAYEQFF.

This clonotype was detected only a few times. The DNA for the CDR3 is TGTGCCAGCAGTTTATCTCGACTTTACAATGAGCAGTTCTTC. Protein: CASSLSRLYNEQFF. This chain links TRBV12-3 or TRBV12-4 with TRBJ2-1; D is unclear. The CDR3 sequence is 14 residues long. V gave up 2 bases and J gave up 4 bases, with 9 bases separating them.

The chain combines TRBV20-1 with TRBJ1-3, with D unresolved. Trimming removed 0 bases from V and 2 bases from J, with 8 bases in between. Germline V lookup: CDR1 DFQATT, CDR2 SNEGSKA (reference sequence). The length of the CDR3 is 14 residues. The CDR3 reads CSARESNAGNTIYF. CDR3 nucleotide sequence: TGCAGTGCTAGAGAAAGCAACGCTGGAAACACCATATATTTT.